The clone carrying this T cell receptor beta chain was counted a few times. The CDR3 loop spans 17 amino acids. The germline CDR1 and CDR2 sequences are SGHRS and YFSETQ. With V trimmed by 0 bases and J by 3 bases, 7 bases remained unmatched. This sample's TCRbeta library carried unique molecular identifier barcodes. A single record per CDR3 protein comes from TCRdb applying MiXCR to the PCR reads. There are 200,000 to 250,000 distinct CDR3 sequences in the sample; 8% to 9.5% occur only once, and 6.2% lies in the top ten. These data belong to a study of T-cell reconstitution after alpha-beta-depleted transplantation in children.

The V and J genes are TRBV5-1 and TRBJ2-7, with 12 bases identical to TRBD1. This clonotype was sampled from a human donor who donated a stem cell graft to a child with acute lymphoblastic leukemia. Material: PBMCs from the stem cell graft donor, obtained from the stem cell graft. The CDR3 coding sequence is TGCGCCAGCAGCTTGGAGGCGGGACAGGGGGCGCGCTACGAGCAGTACTTC. Amino acids: CASSLEAGQGARYEQYF.